The 32 T cell receptor beta chains listed next were all sequenced from one sample in a study of cytomegalovirus exposure and HLA in healthy donors. The data were produced by immunoSEQ multiplex PCR, yet TCRdb's version contains in-frame clones alone and is incomplete. This table has hundreds of thousands of clones, 86% appearing once. The sequencing input was PBMCs. All receptors derive from a woman aged 18-35 years in good health and CMV-seronegative.

The chain has TRBV4-1 and TRBJ1-1; no clear D gene. Trimming left V 1 base short and J 4 bases short, with 7 bases between. The CDR3 runs 13 residues. CDR1 and CDR2 (germline): MGHRA, YSYEKL. The CDR3: CASSQGEGTEAFF. CDR3 nucleotide sequence: TGCGCCAGCAGCCAAGGGGAGGGCACTGAAGCTTTCTTT.

The gene calls are TRBV4-1 and TRBJ1-1; perhaps TRBD1 as D (5 bases). Trimming removed 0 bases at V and 3 bases at J, with 17 bases between. The CDR3 sequence is 17 residues long. Per the germline V gene, CDR1 is MGHRA and CDR2 is YSYEKL. The DNA of the CDR3 is TGCGCCAGCAGCCAAGAGGGTGCAGGGTTGTGGGACACTGAAGCTTTCTTT. Amino acid sequence: CASSQEGAGLWDTEAFF.

V usage is TRBV30 and J usage is TRBJ2-7; D remains ambiguous. CDR3 length: 12 residues. CDR1 is GTSNPN and CDR2 is SVGIG in the germline V gene (reference sequence). V was pared by 0 bases and J by 4 bases, with 7 bases between. The CDR3 sequence: CAWSVHLYEQYF. CDR3 DNA sequence: TGTGCCTGGAGTGTACACCTTTACGAGCAGTACTTC.

This rearrangement joins TRBV19 to TRBJ2-1; tentative D call: TRBD1 (6 bases). The V and J ends lost 3 bases and 6 bases respectively, with 12 bases between them. Germline assignment: CDR1 LNHDA and CDR2 SQIVND (reference sequence). CDR3 size: 14 residues. The CDR3 region is CASSIQGPPNEQFF. The CDR3 nucleotides read TGTGCCAGTAGTATTCAGGGGCCCCCCAATGAGCAGTTCTTC.

CDR3 residues: CASSLRTGGLGEKLFF. Here the CDR3 DNA reads TGTGCCAGCAGTCTAAGGACAGGGGGCTTGGGTGAAAAACTGTTTTTT. The chain has TRBV27 and TRBJ1-4; 11 bases agree with TRBD1. The J segment lost 7 bases and the V segment lost 5 bases, leaving 9 bases of the junction unmatched. This CDR3 is built from 16 residues. Germline lookup yields CDR1 MNHEY and CDR2 SMNVEV (reference sequence).

The rearrangement uses TRBV6-5 and TRBJ1-1; D gene uncertain. The V gene lost 4 bases and the J gene lost 10 bases, with 10 bases spanning the gap. The germline CDR1 and CDR2 sequences are MNHEY and SVGAGI. CDR3 size: 11 residues. The CDR3 here is CASSSRDGAFF. The CDR3 bases are TGTGCCAGCAGTTCGAGGGATGGAGCTTTCTTT.

This clone was picked up a small number of times. The genes are TRBV4-1 and TRBJ2-7, with TRBD2 matching over 7 bases. The germline V gene encodes CDR1 MGHRA and CDR2 YSYEKL. This CDR3 comprises 13 residues. J gave up 3 bases and V 4 bases, and 3 bases lay outside the gene matches. CDR3 sequence: CASSLGEGYEQYF. The CDR3 DNA is TGCGCCAGCAGCCTAGGGGAGGGCTACGAGCAGTACTTC.

J is TRBJ1-2 and V is TRBV27, with TRBD1 matching 7 bases. V was clipped by 8 bases and J by 10 bases; unmatched bases: 16. CDR1 is MNHEY and CDR2 is SMNVEV in the germline V gene (reference sequence). The CDR3 totals 14 residues. The CDR3 protein is CASRSTGITRDYTF. The CDR3 DNA sequence: TGTGCCAGCCGATCGACAGGGATCACAAGAGACTACACCTTC.

The V gene is TRBV6-1, the J gene TRBJ2-3; perhaps TRBD2 as D (6 bases). Germline V gene lookup returns CDR1 MNHNS and CDR2 SASEGT. CDR3 size: 13 residues. V was shortened by 8 bases and J by 2 bases, with 11 bases between the two germline ends. The DNA of the CDR3 is TGTGCCAGCGGTGCGGGGATCACAGATACGCAGTATTTT. It specifies CASGAGITDTQYF.

The chain employs TRBV27 and TRBJ1-4; D is ambiguous. The V gene lost 0 bases and the J gene lost 6 bases, with 11 bases spanning the gap. The CDR3 length is 15 residues. The germline V gene has CDR1 MNHEY and CDR2 SMNVEV (reference sequence). CDR3 amino acids: CASSLSGRSHEKLFF. The CDR3, as DNA: TGTGCCAGCAGTTTATCTGGCAGGTCACATGAAAAACTGTTTTTT.

V and J are TRBV9 and TRBJ2-2, with a tentative D call TRBD1 (5 bases). This CDR3 spans 17 amino acids. The germline gives CDR1 SGDLS, CDR2 YYNGEE. The germline V and J ends were trimmed by 1 base and 0 bases, with 13 bases remaining between them. The CDR3 loop is CASSVNARAPNTGELFF. CDR3 sequence (DNA): TGTGCCAGCAGCGTAAATGCCAGGGCTCCGAACACCGGGGAGCTGTTTTTT. Full variable domain (outside the CDR3, taken from reference TRBV9 and TRBJ2-2): DSGVTQTPKHLITATGQRVTLRCSPRSGDLSVYWYQQSLDQGLQFLIQYYNGEERAKGNILERFSAQQFPDLHSELNLSSLELGDSALYFCASSVNARAPNTGELFFGEGSRLTVL.

The gene calls are TRBV19 and TRBJ2-4, with D possibly matching TRBD2 (5 bases). Germline V gene data show CDR1 as LNHDA and CDR2 as SQIVND (reference sequence). V was cut by 5 bases and J by 8 bases, with 19 bases left in between. This CDR3 spans 15 amino acids. The CDR3 loop is CASSLTAAAQHIQYF. Written as DNA, the CDR3 is TGTGCCAGTAGTCTCACAGCAGCGGCGCAGCACATTCAGTACTTC.

The gene calls are TRBV5-1 and TRBJ2-2; TRBD2 matches at 11 bases. J lost 1 base, V lost 4 bases, and 3 bases had no gene match. This CDR3 contains 16 residues. Germline CDR1 is SGHRS and CDR2 is YFSETQ. The CDR3 region has the DNA TGCGCCAGCAGCCTTGGACTAGCGGGGAACACCGGGGAGCTGTTTTTT. As protein: CASSLGLAGNTGELFF.

This chain connects TRBV7-2 to TRBJ1-2; D unresolved. Germline V lookup: CDR1 SGHTA, CDR2 FQGNSA. With 0 bases removed from V and 8 bases from J, the gap between germline ends came to 13 bases. There are 14 residues in the CDR3. The CDR3 loop is CASSLAPEGKGYTF. In DNA form, the CDR3 reads TGTGCCAGCAGCTTAGCGCCGGAGGGCAAAGGCTACACCTTC.

The J gene is TRBJ2-2, the V gene TRBV6-4; D is uncertain. Germline V lookup: CDR1 MRHNA, CDR2 SNTAGT. The V gene lost 4 bases and the J gene lost 4 bases, with 7 bases spanning the gap. The CDR3 extends over 13 amino acids. CDR3 nucleotides: TGTGCCAGCAGTGCCTCGAGCACCGGGGAGCTGTTTTTT. It codes for CASSASSTGELFF.

The chain combines TRBV27 with TRBJ1-1; maybe TRBD1 (5 bases). Germline values: CDR1 MNHEY, CDR2 SMNVEV (reference sequence). The ends were cut back, 3 bases at V and 11 bases at J, with 19 bases in the middle. This CDR3 region has 14 residues. Here the CDR3 reads CASSFGGYGGRAFF. The CDR3 nucleotides read TGTGCCAGCAGTTTCGGAGGATACGGGGGACGGGCTTTCTTT.

V and J are TRBV9 and TRBJ2-1; 7 nucleotides agree with TRBD1. After removal of 4 bases from V and 2 bases from J, the junction contained 9 bases not matched to a gene. The germline V gene encodes CDR1 SGDLS and CDR2 YYNGEE. The CDR3 totals 16 residues. CDR3 amino acids: CASSPEGTDTYNEQFF. CDR3 nucleotides: TGTGCCAGCAGCCCAGAGGGGACAGACACCTACAATGAGCAGTTCTTC.

V and J are TRBV2 and TRBJ2-1; 7 bases match TRBD1. The germline V gene encodes CDR1 SNHLY and CDR2 FYNNEI. This CDR3 has 16 residues. The V gene end was trimmed by 8 bases and the J gene end by 1 base; junction bases not matched to a gene: 11. The CDR3 nucleotides are TGTGCCAGCGGTAGGACAGGTCTACGGTCCTACAATGAGCAGTTCTTC. Translating it yields CASGRTGLRSYNEQFF.

The V gene is TRBV9, the J gene TRBJ1-4; TRBD1 is a possible D gene (5 bases). The CDR3 contains 13 residues. Germline lookup yields CDR1 SGDLS and CDR2 YYNGEE. V was trimmed by 3 bases and J by 10 bases, leaving 13 bases between them. The CDR3: CASSASRGGKLFF. CDR3 bases: TGTGCCAGCAGCGCCTCCCGGGGGGGAAAACTGTTTTTT.

This chain links TRBV30 with TRBJ2-5; TRBD1 matches 7 bases. CDR3 length equals 14 residues. Trimming at V came to 5 bases and at J to 1 base, leaving 7 bases not matched to a gene. The germline CDR1 and CDR2 sequences are GTSNPN and SVGIG (reference sequence). The CDR3: CAWDLGTAQETQYF. The CDR3 nucleotides are TGTGCCTGGGACCTCGGGACAGCCCAAGAGACCCAGTACTTC.

The CDR3 bases are TGTGCCAGCAGCCCCTGGACTTACTACGAGCAGTACTTC. Protein product: CASSPWTYYEQYF. The rearrangement links TRBV11-2 to TRBJ2-7, with a tentative D call TRBD2 (5 bases). CDR3 size: 13 residues. V lost 5 bases and J 3 bases, leaving 11 bases between the germline ends. The germline V gene encodes CDR1 SGHAT and CDR2 FQNNGV.

This rearrangement joins TRBV5-4 to TRBJ1-2; 9 bases agree with TRBD1. Losses at the gene ends were 4 bases for V and 8 bases for J; bases not matched to a gene: 6. Germline CDR1 and CDR2: SGHNT and YYREEE (reference sequence). This CDR3 region has 13 residues. The CDR3 reads CASSHGQGKGYTF. In DNA form, the CDR3 reads TGTGCCAGCAGCCACGGACAGGGGAAGGGCTACACCTTC.

The chain has TRBV28 and TRBJ2-3; TRBD2 agrees at 7 bases. Germline assignment: CDR1 MDHEN and CDR2 SYDVKM. The CDR3 is 15 amino acids. With V trimmed by 6 bases and J by 6 bases, 12 bases remained unmatched. The CDR3 DNA is TGTGCCAGCAGGGGGTTGGGGAGGGCGACGGATACGCAGTATTTT. It translates to CASRGLGRATDTQYF.

This chain joins TRBV25-1 and TRBJ2-2, with D unresolved. The germline V gene has CDR1 MGHDK and CDR2 SYGVNS. V lost 4 bases, J lost 5 bases, and 8 bases lay in between. This CDR3 has 13 residues. The CDR3 loop is CASSVIGTGELFF. The DNA of the CDR3 is TGTGCCAGCAGTGTAATCGGGACCGGGGAGCTGTTTTTT.

The chain links TRBV6-6 to TRBJ1-2; 10 nucleotides match TRBD1. This CDR3 spans 13 amino acids. After removal of 5 bases from V and 8 bases from J, the junction contained 5 bases not matched to a gene. CDR1 is MNHNY, CDR2 SVGAGI, per germline (reference sequence). The CDR3 DNA sequence: TGTGCCAGCAGTCCGGGACAGGGGTTAGGCTACACCTTC. Amino acids: CASSPGQGLGYTF.

The sample holds a few counts of this clone. The rearrangement uses TRBV4-1 and TRBJ1-1; D call uncertain. The CDR3 sequence is 17 residues long. Germline V gene lookup returns CDR1 MGHRA and CDR2 YSYEKL. The ends were cut back, 1 base at V and 0 bases at J, with 15 bases in the middle. The CDR3 DNA reads as TGCGCCAGCAGCCAAGCCCTTATATCGGGAATGAACACTGAAGCTTTCTTT. Residues: CASSQALISGMNTEAFF.

The rearrangement uses TRBV29-1 and TRBJ2-7; TRBD1 agrees at 12 bases. This CDR3 is 14 amino acids long. The V and J ends lost 4 bases and 4 bases, in that order; junction bases with no gene match: 5. Germline CDR1 is SQVTM and CDR2 is ANQGSEA. The CDR3 region is CSVVGTGGLYEQYF. CDR3 bases: TGCAGCGTTGTAGGGACAGGGGGCTTGTACGAGCAGTACTTC.

The rearrangement links TRBV5-1 to TRBJ1-2, with D tentatively TRBD1 (5 bases). The CDR3 length is 16 residues. The germline CDR1 and CDR2 sequences are SGHRS and YFSETQ. Deletions cut 1 base from V and 4 bases from J, with 17 bases between. CDR3 DNA: TGCGCCAGCAGCTTGCTACCCGACAGCGTCGGCTATGGCTACACCTTC. It translates to CASSLLPDSVGYGYTF.

V and J are TRBV19 and TRBJ2-3, with TRBD2 matching over 7 bases. Trimming removed 5 bases from V and 9 bases from J; junction bases left unmatched: 23. Germline values: CDR1 LNHDA, CDR2 SQIVND (reference sequence). This CDR3 has 18 amino acids. This CDR3 reads CASSRGVTRASGLATQYF. The CDR3 DNA reads TGTGCCAGTAGTCGGGGGGTTACTAGAGCCTCGGGGTTGGCAACGCAGTATTTT.

The genes are TRBV2 and TRBJ2-5; no reliable D call. Germline-derived CDR1 and CDR2 are SNHLY and FYNNEI. The germline V and J ends were trimmed by 5 bases and 9 bases, with 7 bases remaining between them. The CDR3 has 10 amino acids. The CDR3 coding sequence is TGTGCCAGCAGTTCCCCGGCCCAGTACTTC. Translation gives CASSSPAQYF.

The chain has TRBV10-2 and TRBJ2-5; 14 bases fit TRBD2. The length of the CDR3 is 15 residues. V lost 6 bases and J lost 4; bases outside the gene matches: 4. Germline V gene lookup returns CDR1 WSHSY and CDR2 SAAADI. CDR3 nucleotides: TGCGCCAGCAGCCCTGGGACTAGCGGGGGAGAGACCCAGTACTTC. Its protein is CASSPGTSGGETQYF.

The chain is built from TRBV7-6 and TRBJ2-1, with 10 bases matching TRBD2. This CDR3 comprises 18 residues. Germline loops: CDR1 SGHVS, CDR2 FNYEAQ. V was pared by 7 bases and J by 3 bases, with 15 bases of the junction left unmatched. In nucleotides, the CDR3 is TGTGCCAGCAATATGCCGGATAGCGGGAGGCGTGGCTACAATGAGCAGTTCTTC. This codes for CASNMPDSGRRGYNEQFF.